The rows below give T cell receptor beta chains drawn from one sample of a study of preoperative IRX-2 immunotherapy in early breast cancer. The method was immunoSEQ multiplex PCR; TCRdb's version includes in-frame clones alone and lacks a portion of them. The sample carries some 99,000 clones, more than 80% recorded once. The sample was tumor tissue, taken after IRX-2 immunotherapy. These TCRs come from a human donor with breast cancer. Each CDR3 is given with its conserved first and last residue. Fields, in order: D gene, clone size, J gene, V gene, CDR3 protein, CDR3 DNA. A D gene is named only where the DNA matches it firmly. Only some rows state a clone size, as once, few, many or a class for expanded clones.

>TRBD1|.|TRBJ2-5|TRBV5-1
CASSPDRGMRTQYF
TGCGCCAGCAGCCCGGACAGGGGGATGAGGACCCAGTACTTC
>TRBD2|.|TRBJ2-3|TRBV19
CASNPGLAGSDTQYF
TGTGCCAGTAACCCGGGACTAGCCGGTTCAGATACGCAGTATTTT
>.|.|TRBJ2-7|TRBV28
CASSILSYEQYF
TGTGCCAGCAGTATCCTCTCCTACGAGCAGTACTTC
>.|.|TRBJ1-5|TRBV19
CASSISGQNFYSNQPQHF
TGTGCCAGTAGTATATCTGGACAGAACTTTTATAGCAATCAGCCCCAGCATTTT
>.|.|TRBJ1-2|TRBV28
CASSLTANYGYTF
TGTGCCAGCAGTTTAACAGCTAACTATGGCTACACCTTC
>.|.|TRBJ1-2|TRBV29-1
CSVEEFKGAGGKGYTF
TGCAGCGTTGAAGAGTTTAAGGGTGCAGGTGGTAAAGGCTACACCTTC
>TRBD1|.|TRBJ1-3|TRBV11-3
CASSFTGVGNTIYF
TGTGCCAGCAGCTTTACAGGGGTTGGAAACACCATATATTTT
>TRBD2|.|TRBJ2-7|TRBV19
CASSMTSGGTYEQYF
TGTGCCAGTAGTATGACTAGCGGGGGGACCTACGAGCAGTACTTC
>.|.|TRBJ1-1|TRBV7-7
CASSSLTASMNTEAFF
TGTGCCAGCAGCTCCCTGACCGCGAGCATGAACACTGAAGCTTTCTTT
>.|few|TRBJ1-2|TRBV28
CASSLVDLGGYTF
TGTGCCAGCAGTTTGGTTGACTTGGGGGGCTACACCTTC
>.|.|TRBJ1-4|TRBV19
CASSPGPLGEKLFF
TGTGCCAGTAGTCCGGGACCGTTAGGAGAAAAACTGTTTTTT
>.|few|TRBJ1-1|TRBV11-3
CASSLVQGRNTEAFF
TGTGCCAGCAGCTTGGTACAGGGTCGGAACACTGAAGCTTTCTTT
>.|.|TRBJ2-6|TRBV18
CASSPQGFRSGANVLTF
TGTGCCAGCTCACCCCAGGGATTCCGGTCTGGGGCCAACGTCCTGACTTTC
>.|.|TRBJ1-6|TRBV10-2
CASSEGLAAYSPLHF
TGCGCCAGCAGTGAGGGTCTGGCGGCCTATTCACCCCTCCACTTT
>TRBD1|.|TRBJ2-2|TRBV30
CAWREGGTGAPGELFF
TGTGCCTGGAGAGAAGGGGGGACAGGGGCCCCAGGGGAGCTGTTTTTT
>TRBD1|.|TRBJ1-5|TRBV18
CASSPGGTGLGNQPQHF
TGTGCCAGCTCACCAGGGGGGACAGGGTTGGGCAATCAGCCCCAGCATTTT